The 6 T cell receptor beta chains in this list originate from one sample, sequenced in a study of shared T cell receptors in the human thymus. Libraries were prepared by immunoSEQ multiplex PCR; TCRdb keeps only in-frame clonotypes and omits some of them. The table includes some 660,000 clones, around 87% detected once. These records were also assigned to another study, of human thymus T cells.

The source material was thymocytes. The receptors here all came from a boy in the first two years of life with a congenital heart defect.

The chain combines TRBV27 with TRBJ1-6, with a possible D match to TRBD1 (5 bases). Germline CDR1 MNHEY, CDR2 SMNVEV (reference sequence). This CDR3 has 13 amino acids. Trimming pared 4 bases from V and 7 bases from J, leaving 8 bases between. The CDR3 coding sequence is TGTGCCAGCAGTTACAGGCCCAATTCACCCCTCCACTTT. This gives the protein CASSYRPNSPLHF.

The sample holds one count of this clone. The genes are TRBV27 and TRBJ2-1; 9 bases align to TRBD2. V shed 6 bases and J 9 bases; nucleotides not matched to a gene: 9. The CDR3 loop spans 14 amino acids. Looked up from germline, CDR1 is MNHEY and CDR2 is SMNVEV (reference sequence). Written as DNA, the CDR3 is TGTGCCAGCAGCCTTGGGGTAGCGGGAGTTGAGCAGTTCTTC. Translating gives CASSLGVAGVEQFF.

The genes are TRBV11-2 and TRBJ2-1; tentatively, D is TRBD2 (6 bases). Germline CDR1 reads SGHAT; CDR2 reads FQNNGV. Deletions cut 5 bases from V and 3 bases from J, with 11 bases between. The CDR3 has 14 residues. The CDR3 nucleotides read TGTGCCAGCAGCCCGGGAGCGATCTACAATGAGCAGTTCTTC. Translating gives CASSPGAIYNEQFF.

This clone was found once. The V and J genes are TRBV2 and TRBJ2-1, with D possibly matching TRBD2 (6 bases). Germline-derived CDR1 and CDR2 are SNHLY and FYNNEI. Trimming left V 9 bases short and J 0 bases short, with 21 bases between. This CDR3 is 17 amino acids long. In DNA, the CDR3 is TGTGCCAGTAGCCCATCCAGGAGGGGAAGCTCCTACAATGAGCAGTTCTTC. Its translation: CASSPSRRGSSYNEQFF.

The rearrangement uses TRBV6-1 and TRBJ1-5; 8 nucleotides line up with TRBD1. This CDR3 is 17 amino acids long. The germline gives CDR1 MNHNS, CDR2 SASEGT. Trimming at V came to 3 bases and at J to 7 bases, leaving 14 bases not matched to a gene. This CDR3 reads CASSEKGTGPPAQPQHF. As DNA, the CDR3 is TGTGCCAGCAGTGAGAAGGGGACAGGACCACCCGCCCAGCCCCAGCATTTT.

The CDR3 nucleotides read TGCGCCAGCTCCGGTCGATACAATGAGCAGTTCTTC. Translating it yields CASSGRYNEQFF. V is TRBV5-1 and J is TRBJ2-1; the D is unclear. The germline V gene encodes CDR1 SGHRS and CDR2 YFSETQ. The V and J ends lost 7 bases and 4 bases respectively, with 9 bases between them. CDR3 size: 12 residues.